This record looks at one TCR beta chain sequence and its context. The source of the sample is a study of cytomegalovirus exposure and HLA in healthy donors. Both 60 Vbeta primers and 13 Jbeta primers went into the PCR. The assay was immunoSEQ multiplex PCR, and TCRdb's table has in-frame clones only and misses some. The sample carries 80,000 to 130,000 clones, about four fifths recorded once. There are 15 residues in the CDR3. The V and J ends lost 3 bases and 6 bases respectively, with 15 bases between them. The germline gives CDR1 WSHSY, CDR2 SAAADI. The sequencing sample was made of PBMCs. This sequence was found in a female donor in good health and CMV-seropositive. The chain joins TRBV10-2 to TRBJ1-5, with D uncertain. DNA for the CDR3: TGCGCCAGCAGTGATCTTTGGGGAGTTGCTCAGCCCCAGCATTTT. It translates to CASSDLWGVAQPQHF.